Listed here is a single T cell receptor beta chain. Its antigen is unidentified. The length of the CDR3 is 15 residues. Germline V gene data show CDR1 as SGHRS and CDR2 as YFSETQ. The V gene end was trimmed by 6 bases and the J gene end by 4 bases; junction bases not matched to a gene: 10. This sample stems from a study of cytomegalovirus exposure and HLA in healthy donors. Findings and limits, study-wide: A missense variant in DCLRE1C was later tied to TCR beta V- and J-gene trimming. It was in a later analysis that TCR association rates were seen to vary by HLA locus, highest for DRB1 and lowest for HLA-C. There were several of the most significant clusters that appeared linked to common viral pathogens in a later analysis.

Use of 60 Vbeta and 13 Jbeta primers characterized the PCR. Some clones are missing from TCRdb's copy, which holds only in-frame ones; the method was immunoSEQ multiplex PCR. The sample's table shows roughly 120,000 clones. Despite likely unrecorded immune exposures, the donors were nominally healthy at the time of sampling. This TCR was sampled from a man between 35 and 55 years old in good health and CMV-seronegative. The source material was PBMCs. V and J are TRBV5-1 and TRBJ2-5; TRBD2 matches 9 bases. The CDR3 region is CASTRSSGLAETQYF. The CDR3 DNA sequence: TGCGCCAGCACCCGTTCATCGGGACTAGCAGAGACCCAGTACTTC.